This T cell receptor beta chain comes out of a study of regulatory T cells in long-lasting Graves disease. Libraries of TCR beta came from iRepertoire HTBI primers plus Arm-PCR of CDR3 regions. Each CDR3 protein is one row after TCRdb ran MiXCR on the multiplex PCR reads. Among about 440,000 distinct CDR3 sequences listed, roughly 15% were seen once. Notes on the study in general: Patients with persistent disease shared around 2,700 public clonotypes, outpacing the approximately 870 shared by new patients.

This clonotype was counted at least ten times. Its specificity is not known. Deletions cut 6 bases from V and 1 base from J, with 12 bases between. CDR3 length: 14 amino acids. Germline CDR1 MNHNS, CDR2 SASEGT. As for time point: newly diagnosed GD, antithyroid drugs for less than 3 months. From RNA extracted from PBMCs, the TCR library was made. Separately, the same data were catalogued under a study of T cells in Graves' hyperthyroidism and ophthalmopathy. From that study: The hyperthyroidism patients had all been newly diagnosed, and their disease duration was under 2 months. Their ages ranged from 18 to 65 years.

The clonotype comes from a woman aged 18 to 35 with Graves disease. This chain links TRBV6-1 with TRBJ1-1, with a tentative D call TRBD1 (6 bases). The sample consisted of peripheral blood mononuclear cells (PBMCs), taken at new diagnosis, from a patient treated with antithyroid drugs. Written as DNA, the CDR3 is TGTGCCAGCAGCAAAGGACAGAAGAACACTGAAGCTTTCTTT. Protein sequence: CASSKGQKNTEAFF.